This TCR beta chain was profiled in a study of identical twins. Each cDNA held unique molecular identifiers, and template switching gave it a universal primer site. TCRdb fed the 5' RACE reads into MiXCR, producing one record per CDR3 protein. The sample lists about 190,000 distinct CDR3 sequences, around a sixth occurring once. Per germline, CDR1 MGHDK and CDR2 SYGVNS. V was clipped by 1 base and J by 7 bases; unmatched bases: 1. This CDR3 is built from 14 residues. A few counts support this clonotype. Its antigen remains unknown. Overall study results and limits: Recombination models fit unrelated individuals' TCR alpha sharing but underestimated twins'.

These data were also reused for a study on T cells expressing NK-cell markers. That study reports: Sorted CD3+CD56+NKG2C+, CD3+CD56+NKG2C- and CD3+CD56-NKG2C+ T cells supplied TCR beta repertoires. Topping the CD3+CD56-NKG2C+ fraction as well were these clonotypes, in several donors.

This TCR was recovered from a woman between 18 and 29 years old in good health. The chain employs TRBV25-1 and TRBJ2-1; the match to TRBD1 covers 10 bases. Input material: CD8+ T cells sorted from blood. The CDR3 is CASSEWGQGNEQFF. The DNA for the CDR3 is TGTGCCAGCAGTGAATGGGGACAGGGGAATGAGCAGTTCTTC.